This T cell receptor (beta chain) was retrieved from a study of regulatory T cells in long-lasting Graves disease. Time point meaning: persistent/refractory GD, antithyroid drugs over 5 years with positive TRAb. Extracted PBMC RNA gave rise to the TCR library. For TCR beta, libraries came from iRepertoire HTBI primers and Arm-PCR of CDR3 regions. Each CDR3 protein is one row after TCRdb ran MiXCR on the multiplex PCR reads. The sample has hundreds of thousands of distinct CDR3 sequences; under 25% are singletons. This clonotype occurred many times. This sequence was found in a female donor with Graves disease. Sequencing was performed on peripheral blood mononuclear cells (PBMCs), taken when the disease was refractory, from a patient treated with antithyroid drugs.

CDR3 amino acids: CASSYNEKLFF. The CDR3 bases are TGTGCCAGCAGCTACAATGAAAAACTGTTTTTT. The chain links TRBV3-1 to TRBJ1-4; D ambiguous. The CDR3 length is 11 residues. CDR1 is LGHDT, CDR2 YNNKEL, per germline (reference sequence). The V gene lost 5 bases and the J gene lost 5 bases, with 3 bases spanning the gap.